One sample yielded the 13 T cell receptor beta chains listed below, sequenced in a study of beta chain features in type 1 diabetes. Findings and caveats of the study: Moderate but significant shortening of TCRB CDR3s was recorded in all four CD4+ subsets from Type 1 diabetes patients.

The isolated RNA, all of it, was reverse transcribed, so expressed TCRB transcripts were what got sequenced. Clones were read by immunoSEQ multiplex PCR, and TCRdb kept only the in-frame ones, dropping some. This sample has under 400,000 clones, with around 12% found just once. These receptors are not linked to any known antigen. The sequenced material came from naive CD4+ T cells from blood. These receptors originate from a woman in her late teens or twenties with type 1 diabetes.

This clone was recorded a few times. The gene calls are TRBV5-6 and TRBJ1-2; D possibly corresponds to TRBD1 (6 bases). This CDR3 contains 14 residues. The V gene's germline CDR1 is SGHDT and CDR2 YYEEEE. The V end was cut by 4 bases, the J end by 3 bases, with 13 bases between. This chain's CDR3 is CASSKGDRYYGYTF. In DNA, the CDR3 is TGTGCCAGCAGCAAGGGGGACCGTTACTATGGCTACACCTTC.

This chain uses TRBV5-4 with TRBJ2-6; 7 nucleotides line up with TRBD1. The CDR3 runs to 17 residues. The V segment lost 0 bases and the J segment 0 bases; nucleotides outside the gene matches: 3. CDR1 and CDR2 (germline): SGHNT, YYREEE (reference sequence). Here the CDR3 DNA reads TGTGCCAGCAGCTTGGGACAGGGCCGCTCTGGGGCCAACGTCCTGACTTTC. Translated, it gives CASSLGQGRSGANVLTF.

This chain uses TRBV10-3 with TRBJ1-2; TRBD1 matches 7 bases. Germline CDR1 and CDR2: ENHRY and SYGVKD. The CDR3 totals 15 residues. V lost 3 bases, J lost 4 bases, and 8 bases stayed unmatched. The CDR3 region is CAISDKGGVSYGYTF. In DNA, the CDR3 is TGTGCCATCAGTGACAAAGGGGGCGTTAGCTATGGCTACACCTTC.

This chain joins TRBV18 and TRBJ2-1; 8 bases are a match to TRBD2. The J segment lost 2 bases and the V segment lost 7 bases, leaving 7 bases of the junction unmatched. Germline values: CDR1 KGHSH, CDR2 LQKENI. The CDR3 is made up of 15 amino acids. The CDR3 region is CASFDIAGTYNEQFF. The CDR3 coding sequence is TGTGCCAGCTTCGATATAGCGGGGACCTACAATGAGCAGTTCTTC.

The rearrangement links TRBV11-2 to TRBJ2-7; 10 bases are a match to TRBD2. Per the germline V gene, CDR1 is SGHAT and CDR2 is FQNNGV. The CDR3 sequence is 16 residues long. With 4 bases clipped from V and 4 bases from J, the junction kept 10 bases outside the gene matches. In nucleotides, the CDR3 is TGTGCCAGCAGCTCCTTAGCGGGGGGCCGGAGGTACGAGCAGTACTTC. Protein sequence: CASSSLAGGRRYEQYF. Combining the CDR3 with reference TRBV11-2 and TRBJ2-7 gives the whole variable domain EAGVAQSPRYKIIEKRQSVAFWCNPISGHATLYWYQQILGQGPKLLIQFQNNGVVDDSQLPKDRFSAERLKGVDSTLKIQPAKLEDSAVYLCASSSLAGGRRYEQYFGPGTRLTVT.

This clone was observed a handful of times. V is TRBV7-8 and J is TRBJ1-2, with D possibly being TRBD1 (6 bases). The V end was cut by 1 base, the J end by 7 bases, with 13 bases between. The CDR3 is 14 residues long. Germline CDR1 SGHVS, CDR2 FQNEAQ. CDR3 region: CASSLDRAWSGYTF. CDR3 DNA: TGTGCCAGCAGCTTAGACAGGGCCTGGTCTGGCTACACCTTC.

This clone appeared a few times. The chain links TRBV23-1 to TRBJ2-7; D is undetermined. TRBV23-1 is identified as an open reading frame with a role that is uncertain. V dropped 1 base and J dropped 3 bases, with 16 bases sitting between them. CDR3 length equals 16 residues. CDR3 in DNA: TGCGCCAGCAGTCAATACAACAGTCCAGACCTCTACGAGCAGTACTTC. This encodes CASSQYNSPDLYEQYF.

The chain is built from TRBV9 and TRBJ2-2; possible D gene TRBD2, 6 bases. The CDR3 extends over 17 amino acids. Germline assignment: CDR1 SGDLS and CDR2 YYNGEE. Trimming removed 0 bases at V and 4 bases at J, with 16 bases between. The CDR3 DNA sequence: TGTGCCAGCAGCGTAGGCGGGACGACTAGGTTCACCGGGGAGCTGTTTTTT. It translates to CASSVGGTTRFTGELFF.

The genes are TRBV2 and TRBJ2-3, with D perhaps TRBD1 (6 bases). V lost 6 bases and J lost 8, with 6 bases in between. The length of the CDR3 is 10 residues. The V gene's germline CDR1 is SNHLY and CDR2 FYNNEI. CDR3 protein: CASRGGTQYF. CDR3 in DNA: TGTGCCAGCAGAGGGGGTACGCAGTATTTT.

This clone was picked up a small number of times. The chain is built from TRBV19 and TRBJ2-7, with 7 nucleotides matching TRBD1. The V and J ends lost 5 bases and 3 bases, in that order; junction bases with no gene match: 7. Germline V gene sequence: CDR1 LNHDA, CDR2 SQIVND (reference sequence). This CDR3 spans 14 amino acids. The DNA for the CDR3 is TGTGCCAGTAGTGCCGGGACAGAGATCTACGAGCAGTACTTC. Translating gives CASSAGTEIYEQYF.

This clone was observed a handful of times. V usage is TRBV7-8 and J usage is TRBJ2-7; 7 nucleotides match TRBD1. From germline, CDR1 is SGHVS and CDR2 FQNEAQ. The J segment lost 2 bases and the V segment lost 5 bases, leaving 9 bases of the junction unmatched. The CDR3 loop spans 15 amino acids. Here the CDR3 DNA reads TGTGCCAGCAGCCGGGGCGAGGGGGCACCCTACGAGCAGTACTTC. Protein product: CASSRGEGAPYEQYF. The full variable domain, with the rest looked up from reference TRBV7-8 and TRBJ2-7, is GAGVSQSPRYKVAKRGQDVALRCDPISGHVSLFWYQQALGQGPEFLTYFQNEAQLDKSGLPSDRFFAERPEGSVSTLKIQRTQQEDSAVYLCASSRGEGAPYEQYFGPGTRLTVT.

The table lists this clone with a few counts. The V and J genes are TRBV7-9 and TRBJ1-2, with D perhaps matching TRBD1 (6 bases). This CDR3 is 13 amino acids long. Trimming took 4 bases from V and 6 from J, leaving 12 bases between them. The germline CDR1 and CDR2 sequences are SEHNR and FQNEAQ (reference sequence). CDR3 nucleotide sequence: TGTGCCAGCAGCTACACAGGGTCTGATGGCTACACCTTC. Encoded protein: CASSYTGSDGYTF.

V is TRBV28 and J is TRBJ2-1; 12 bases map to TRBD2. Germline V lookup: CDR1 MDHEN, CDR2 SYDVKM. This CDR3 region has 15 residues. The ends lost 5 bases at V and 7 bases at J; junction bases unmatched: 6. The CDR3 DNA is TGTGCCAGCAGTGAGACGGGACTAGCGGGTAATGAGCAGTTCTTC. This encodes CASSETGLAGNEQFF.